This T cell receptor beta chain was found in a study of blood T cell repertoires in COVID-19. Across the study: T cells, B-cell-depleted T cells, or PBMCs supplied cDNA or gDNA.

Only in-frame clones appear in the TCRdb table, and some are missing; sequencing was by immunoSEQ multiplex PCR. The data contain 100,000 or so clones, about 86% of them seen just once; the ten biggest clones take up 10% to 15%. Trimming removed 4 bases from V and 2 bases from J; junction bases left unmatched: 17. CDR3 size: 18 residues. Germline V gene lookup returns CDR1 KGHSH and CDR2 LQKENI. Sequenced input: peripheral blood. The receptor comes from an older woman in a cohort sampled during active or convalescent COVID-19. The gene calls are TRBV18 and TRBJ2-7, with 7 bases that match TRBD1. The CDR3 loop is CASSLLGMSGTDTYEQYF. CDR3 DNA sequence: TGTGCCAGCTCACTGTTAGGGATGTCCGGGACAGATACCTACGAGCAGTACTTC. The entire variable domain, with the rest obtained from reference TRBV18 and TRBJ2-7, is as follows: NAGVMQNPRHLVRRRGQEARLRCSPMKGHSHVYWYRQLPEEGLKFMVYLQKENIIDESGMPKERFSAEFPKEGPSILRIQQVVRGDSAAYFCASSLLGMSGTDTYEQYFGPGTRLTVT.